The 26 T cell receptor beta chains below come from one sample, sequenced in a study of OX40 agonist ivuxolimab in advanced cancers. Using immunoSEQ multiplex PCR, the repertoire was profiled, and TCRdb retains in-frame clones only, with some absent. The sample lists about 110,000 clones, 91% occurring once. Sequencing used CD4+ or CD8+ T cells sorted from blood, obtained in a trial of the OX40 agonist ivuxolimab. The receptors shown here come from an adult with an advanced solid tumor such as melanoma, head and neck, liver or kidney cancer.

This chain connects TRBV19 to TRBJ2-6; 9 bases align to TRBD2. CDR1 and CDR2 from the germline V gene are LNHDA and SQIVND (reference sequence). The V gene end was trimmed by 10 bases and the J gene end by 4 bases; junction bases not matched to a gene: 8. The CDR3 loop spans 15 amino acids. CDR3 nucleotides: TGTGCCACCCGCGGGGGGGCGCTCGGGGCCAACGTCCTGACTTTC. Protein sequence: CATRGGALGANVLTF.

The rearrangement links TRBV9 to TRBJ1-2, with 8 bases that match TRBD1. The V and J ends lost 4 bases and 2 bases, in that order; junction bases with no gene match: 7. This CDR3 has 15 amino acids. Germline CDR1 and CDR2: SGDLS and YYNGEE. The CDR3 sequence: CASSLGQGLNYGYTF. The CDR3 bases are TGTGCCAGCAGCTTAGGACAGGGATTGAACTATGGCTACACCTTC.

The J gene is TRBJ1-2, the V gene TRBV10-2, with D tentatively TRBD1 (5 bases). This CDR3 has 13 residues. Trimming removed 4 bases from V and 3 bases from J, with 9 bases in between. CDR1 WSHSY and CDR2 SAAADI come from the germline V gene. CDR3 bases: TGCGCCAGCAGTGTTCAGGGCTACTATGGCTACACCTTC. Residues: CASSVQGYYGYTF.

The chain combines TRBV12-5 with TRBJ2-1; D gene uncertain. This CDR3 contains 13 residues. Per the germline V gene, CDR1 is LGHNT and CDR2 is FRNRAP. V shed 2 bases and J shed 8 bases, with 10 bases lying between them. The CDR3 here is CASGLTPYDEQFF. In nucleotides, the CDR3 is TGTGCTAGTGGTTTGACCCCTTACGATGAGCAGTTCTTC. Full variable domain (outside the CDR3, taken from reference TRBV12-5 and TRBJ2-1): DARVTQTPRHKVTEMGQEVTMRCQPILGHNTVFWYRQTMMQGLELLAYFRNRAPLDDSGMPKDRFSAEMPDATLATLKIQPSEPRDSAVYFCASGLTPYDEQFFGPGTRLTVL.

The chain uses TRBV5-1 and TRBJ1-3; D is possibly TRBD1 (6 bases). Germline lookup yields CDR1 SGHRS and CDR2 YFSETQ. Trimming removed 0 bases from V and 3 bases from J, with 7 bases in between. The CDR3 runs 14 residues. The CDR3 region has the DNA TGCGCCAGCAGCTTGGAAGGGGGTGGAAACACCATATATTTT. This sequence encodes CASSLEGGGNTIYF.

The rearrangement uses TRBV29-1 and TRBJ2-7; tentative D call: TRBD2 (6 bases). This CDR3 has 13 residues. The ends were cut back, 4 bases at V and 0 bases at J, with 10 bases in the middle. Germline V lookup: CDR1 SQVTM, CDR2 ANQGSEA. The CDR3 region is CSVGGGYSYEQYF. The CDR3 region has the DNA TGCAGCGTTGGTGGGGGGTACTCCTACGAGCAGTACTTC.

The V gene is TRBV30, the J gene TRBJ2-1; perhaps TRBD2 as D (6 bases). V lost 1 base to trimming and J lost 6 bases, with 10 bases between them. The CDR3 runs 13 residues. In germline, CDR1 is GTSNPN, CDR2 SVGIG (reference sequence). For the CDR3, the DNA is TGTGCCTGGAGTGGAGTGGGAGGCAATGAGCAGTTCTTC. It encodes CAWSGVGGNEQFF.

The chain recombines TRBV16 with TRBJ2-7, with TRBD1 matching over 7 bases. This CDR3 has 14 amino acids. Germline CDR1 and CDR2: KGHSY and FQNENV. V shed 0 bases, J shed 3 bases, and the junction held 2 bases outside the gene matches. CDR3 sequence: CASSQSRQGYEQYF. CDR3 sequence (DNA): TGTGCCAGCAGCCAATCGCGACAGGGCTACGAGCAGTACTTC.

This clone was seen more than once but under ten times. This chain joins TRBV25-1 and TRBJ2-1; 10 bases line up with TRBD1. CDR1 MGHDK and CDR2 SYGVNS come from the germline V gene. V was pared by 2 bases and J by 5 bases, with 9 bases of the junction left unmatched. This CDR3 has 17 residues. The CDR3, as DNA: TGTGCCAGCAGTGAAAGGGTAGGGACAGGGGAAAACAATGAGCAGTTCTTC. The encoded protein is CASSERVGTGENNEQFF.

The V call is TRBV19, the J call TRBJ2-5; 8 bases are a match to TRBD1. After removal of 5 bases from V and 4 bases from J, the junction contained 3 bases not matched to a gene. Per the germline V gene, CDR1 is LNHDA and CDR2 is SQIVND (reference sequence). The CDR3 sequence is 13 residues long. This CDR3 is CASSVQGGETQYF. The CDR3 nucleotides are TGTGCCAGTAGTGTACAGGGGGGAGAGACCCAGTACTTC.

This chain links TRBV6-6 with TRBJ1-5; D may be TRBD1 (5 bases). CDR3 length equals 15 residues. Germline CDR1 and CDR2: MNHNY and SVGAGI (reference sequence). Trimming stripped 0 bases from V and 2 bases from J, with 8 bases between. CDR3 bases: TGTGCCAGCAGTTACTCGAGGGGTGGCAATCAGCCCCAGCATTTT. Translating it yields CASSYSRGGNQPQHF.

This clone has a single count. This chain connects TRBV11-2 to TRBJ1-1; no clear D. Germline V lookup: CDR1 SGHAT, CDR2 FQNNGV. The CDR3 covers 14 residues. Trimming stripped 1 base from V and 1 base from J, with 7 bases between. CDR3 nucleotide sequence: TGTGCCAGCAGCTTAGGGGGAGGGAACACTGAAGCTTTCTTT. Translating it yields CASSLGGGNTEAFF.

J is TRBJ1-3 and V is TRBV5-4, with 9 nucleotides matching TRBD1. The length of the CDR3 is 16 residues. V dropped 3 bases and J dropped 3; count of bases not matched to a gene: 7. Germline values: CDR1 SGHNT, CDR2 YYREEE (reference sequence). The chain's CDR3 is CASSSQGAQFGNTIYF. CDR3 sequence (DNA): TGTGCCAGCAGCTCACAGGGGGCCCAATTTGGAAACACCATATATTTT.

This chain links TRBV5-8 with TRBJ2-3; perhaps TRBD2 as D (6 bases). The germline V and J ends were trimmed by 3 bases and 0 bases, with 11 bases remaining between them. CDR3 size: 15 residues. Germline V gene sequence: CDR1 SGHTS, CDR2 YDEGEE. The CDR3 here is CASSWRAGSTDTQYF. DNA for the CDR3: TGTGCCAGCAGCTGGCGTGCGGGGAGCACAGATACGCAGTATTTT.

The V gene is TRBV5-1, the J gene TRBJ2-1, with 7 bases that match TRBD1. Germline V gives CDR1 SGHRS, CDR2 YFSETQ. V lost 2 bases, J lost 3 bases, and 2 bases stayed unmatched. The CDR3 loop spans 14 amino acids. This chain's CDR3 is CASSFQGDYNEQFF. DNA of the CDR3: TGCGCCAGCAGCTTCCAGGGGGACTACAATGAGCAGTTCTTC.

CDR3 nucleotide sequence: TGCGCCAGCAGCTTGATACGTCAGAATGGCTACACCTTC. This codes for CASSLIRQNGYTF. The chain recombines TRBV5-1 with TRBJ1-2, with D uncertain. Deletions cut 1 base from V and 6 bases from J, with 10 bases between. This CDR3 has 13 amino acids. From germline, CDR1 is SGHRS and CDR2 YFSETQ.

The rearrangement uses TRBV7-8 and TRBJ2-7; no definite D call. The V gene's germline CDR1 is SGHVS and CDR2 FQNEAQ. The CDR3 loop spans 14 amino acids. Deletions cut 1 base from V and 1 base from J, with 8 bases between. The CDR3 DNA follows: TGTGCCAGCAGCTTAGGTTCATTGTCCTACGAGCAGTACTTC. Its translation is CASSLGSLSYEQYF.

This clone was detected only once. The chain employs TRBV18 and TRBJ2-1; D is perhaps TRBD2 (5 bases). The germline V gene has CDR1 KGHSH and CDR2 LQKENI. The CDR3 contains 15 residues. Trimming cost V 3 bases and J 5 bases, with 14 bases left between them. In DNA form, the CDR3 reads TGTGCCAGCTCACCCGACCTAACTAGACACAATGAGCAGTTCTTC. It is translated as CASSPDLTRHNEQFF.

This chain links TRBV6-5 with TRBJ2-1, with TRBD1 matching over 11 bases. In germline, CDR1 is MNHEY, CDR2 SVGAGI. CDR3 length equals 15 residues. With V trimmed by 6 bases and J by 8 bases, 9 bases remained unmatched. CDR3 amino acids: CASRPPGQGGDEQFF. The DNA for the CDR3 is TGTGCCAGCAGGCCCCCGGGACAGGGGGGTGATGAGCAGTTCTTC.

The J gene is TRBJ2-2, the V gene TRBV7-9; 8 bases are shared with TRBD2. The CDR3 loop spans 17 amino acids. Looked up from germline, CDR1 is SEHNR and CDR2 is FQNEAQ (reference sequence). Trimming cost V 3 bases and J 4 bases; bases outside gene matches: 10. The CDR3 nucleotides are TGTGCCAGCAGCTTCCCAGCGGGAGCGGTTCGCACCGGGGAGCTGTTTTTT. This codes for CASSFPAGAVRTGELFF.

This rearrangement joins TRBV5-4 to TRBJ2-5, with 8 nucleotides matching TRBD2. The CDR3 extends over 15 amino acids. Germline CDR1 and CDR2: SGHNT and YYREEE (reference sequence). Trimming cost V 0 bases and J 1 base; bases outside gene matches: 2. The CDR3 is CASSLGLAIQETQYF. The DNA of the CDR3 is TGTGCCAGCAGCTTGGGACTAGCGATCCAAGAGACCCAGTACTTC. Full variable domain (outside the CDR3, taken from reference TRBV5-4 and TRBJ2-5): ETGVTQSPTHLIKTRGQQVTLRCSSQSGHNTVSWYQQALGQGPQFIFQYYREEENGRGNFPPRFSGLQFPNYSSELNVNALELDDSALYLCASSLGLAIQETQYFGPGTRLLVL.

The genes are TRBV7-3 and TRBJ2-1; no reliable D call. The germline CDR1 and CDR2 sequences are SGHTA and FQGTGA. The CDR3 runs to 15 residues. The V and J ends lost 1 base and 2 bases respectively, with 9 bases between them. The DNA of the CDR3 is TGTGCCAGCAGCTTAAGTAGGGCACCCTACAATGAGCAGTTCTTC. Protein: CASSLSRAPYNEQFF.

V is TRBV5-1 and J is TRBJ2-1; no definite D call. The CDR3 runs 14 residues. Germline V lookup: CDR1 SGHRS, CDR2 YFSETQ. Trimming left V 0 bases short and J 7 bases short, with 11 bases between. CDR3 bases: TGCGCCAGCAGCTTGGGGGTCAGCACAAATGAGCAGTTCTTC. Translating gives CASSLGVSTNEQFF.

The chain is built from TRBV30 and TRBJ1-5; 7 bases line up with TRBD1. CDR3 length: 13 residues. CDR1 is GTSNPN, CDR2 SVGIG, per germline (reference sequence). J lost 6 bases, V lost 7 bases, and 9 bases had no gene match. The CDR3 DNA sequence: TGTGCCTTCGATCGACAGGGCGGTCAGCCCCAGCATTTT. This gives the protein CAFDRQGGQPQHF.

This sequence joins TRBV5-1 and TRBJ2-5; maybe TRBD1 (5 bases). V was shortened by 0 bases and J by 4 bases, with 7 bases between the two germline ends. The CDR3 covers 13 residues. Germline CDR1 and CDR2: SGHRS and YFSETQ. The CDR3 spells CASSLGQGETQYF. The CDR3 DNA reads TGCGCCAGCAGCTTGGGGCAGGGAGAGACCCAGTACTTC. Looking up the rest from reference TRBV5-1 and TRBJ2-5 gives the full variable domain: KAGVTQTPRYLIKTRGQQVTLSCSPISGHRSVSWYQQTPGQGLQFLFEYFSETQRNKGNFPGRFSGRQFSNSRSEMNVSTLELGDSALYLCASSLGQGETQYFGPGTRLLVL.

This chain uses TRBV11-2 with TRBJ2-1; D is undetermined. The V gene lost 3 bases and the J gene lost 4 bases, with 10 bases spanning the gap. From germline, CDR1 is SGHAT and CDR2 FQNNGV. The CDR3 length is 14 residues. The CDR3 region has the DNA TGTGCCAGCAGCTTTCCGGCAGCGTACAATGAGCAGTTCTTC. It is translated as CASSFPAAYNEQFF.